One and the same sample provided the 7 T cell receptor beta chains below, sequenced in a study of metastatic and nonmetastatic thyroid tumors. Every patient was untreated before thyroid surgery. TCRdb reanalyzed the PCR reads via MiXCR. Of over 20,000 clones in the sample, approximately 16% were seen once. Sequences were obtained from tumor tissue. The receptor source for this set is a female donor with papillary thyroid cancer or a benign thyroid nodule (not recorded which). Some clones in this sample may be carry-over from other donors' samples.

This clone was recorded many times. The chain recombines TRBV4-1 with TRBJ2-1; perhaps TRBD2 as D (9 bases). V shed 4 bases and J shed 8 bases, with 21 bases lying between them. The CDR3 loop spans 16 amino acids. Germline lookup yields CDR1 MGHRA and CDR2 YSYEKL. CDR3 protein: CASSPQGAGGQDEQFF. The CDR3 nucleotides read TGCGCCAGCAGCCCTCAAGGAGCGGGGGGACAGGATGAGCAGTTCTTC.

At least ten counts were recorded for this clone. The chain joins TRBV5-1 to TRBJ2-5, with TRBD1 matching 8 bases. The V and J ends lost 0 bases and 2 bases, in that order; junction bases with no gene match: 6. Germline-derived CDR1 and CDR2 are SGHRS and YFSETQ. The CDR3 runs 16 residues. CDR3 coding DNA: TGCGCCAGCAGCTTGGCCCCGGACAGGGCACAAGAGACCCAGTACTTC. Translated, it gives CASSLAPDRAQETQYF.

This clone was observed many times. The CDR3 sequence is CSAGGQAYEQYF. Here the CDR3 DNA reads TGCAGCGCTGGGGGACAGGCCTACGAGCAGTACTTC. V is TRBV20-1 and J is TRBJ2-7, with 8 bases fitting TRBD1. The CDR3 is 12 residues long. Germline CDR1 reads DFQATT; CDR2 reads SNEGSKA (reference sequence).

This clone showed up just a few times. A much larger clone is a single base away; this may be a read error. The chain couples TRBV2 to TRBJ2-5; no definite D call. Deletions cut 5 bases from V and 5 bases from J, with 12 bases between. This CDR3 spans 13 amino acids. CDR1 and CDR2 from the germline V gene are SNHLY and FYNNEI. CDR3 amino acids: CASSIVGRETQYF. The CDR3 nucleotides are TGTGCCAGCAGTATAGTGGGAAGGGAGACCCAGTACTTC. The full variable domain, rest sourced from reference TRBV2 and TRBJ2-5, is EPEVTQTPSHQVTQMGQEVILRCVPISNHLYFYWYRQILGQKVEFLVSFYNNEISEKSEIFDDQFSVERPDGSNFTLKIRSTKLEDSAMYFCASSIVGRETQYFGPGTRLLVL.

This clone is medium-sized in the sample. The rearrangement uses TRBV10-1 and TRBJ1-6; 7 bases are shared with TRBD1. Germline V lookup: CDR1 WNHNN, CDR2 SYGVQD (reference sequence). V lost 6 bases, J lost 7 bases, and 6 bases stayed unmatched. CDR3 length equals 14 residues. Here the CDR3 reads CASRGTGENSPLHF. Here the CDR3 DNA reads TGCGCCAGCAGGGGCACAGGGGAAAATTCACCCCTCCACTTT.

This clone appeared many times. A read error may explain this, as a much larger clone is one base away. The genes are TRBV24-1 and TRBJ1-2; TRBD1 might be the D (6 bases). Trimming left V 2 bases short and J 2 bases short, with 14 bases between. The CDR3 totals 16 residues. Germline-derived CDR1 and CDR2 are KGHDR and SFDVKD. CDR3: CATSDSGTPINYGYTF. The CDR3 nucleotides read TGTGCCACCAGTGATTCCGGGACACCGATAAACTATGGCTACACCTTC.

This clone was counted ten times or more. V usage is TRBV20-1 and J usage is TRBJ1-5, with 10 bases that match TRBD1. Germline lookup yields CDR1 DFQATT and CDR2 SNEGSKA (reference sequence). The trim removed 1 base at V and 0 bases at J, leaving 3 bases unmatched. This CDR3 is 16 amino acids long. The CDR3 DNA reads as TGCAGTGCTAGAGGGACAGGGGGATTTAGCAATCAGCCCCAGCATTTT. Protein product: CSARGTGGFSNQPQHF.